This T cell receptor beta chain was sequenced for a study of OX40 agonist ivuxolimab in advanced cancers. TCRdb keeps only in-frame clones here, not all; method: immunoSEQ multiplex PCR. The sample lists approximately 76,000 clones, 85% to 90% occurring once. V shed 3 bases and J shed 4 bases, with 16 bases lying between them. Germline V CDR1 and CDR2: LNHDA, SQIVND (reference sequence). CDR3 length equals 15 residues. Study-level findings and limits: There was clonal expansion of CD4+ and CD8+ blood T cells by week 6 at 0.1 to 3.0 mg/kg. The mean number of expanded clones was higher in CD8+ T cells than in CD4+.

Comment on this clone: The antigen is undetermined.

The sample was CD4+ or CD8+ T cells sorted from blood, taken in a trial of the OX40 agonist ivuxolimab. The V and J genes are TRBV19 and TRBJ2-7; no definite D call. The receptor comes from an adult with an advanced solid tumor such as melanoma, head and neck, liver or kidney cancer. The CDR3 bases are TGTGCCAGTAGTATGAAGGGCGGTGAACATTACGAGCAGTACTTC. Its translation: CASSMKGGEHYEQYF.